This T cell receptor (beta chain) was captured in a study of beta chain features in type 1 diabetes. General study points: In the patient group, naive, central memory and Treg TCRB repertoires seemed more alike than in the healthy donor group. Significant though moderate, a shortening of TCRB CDR3s appeared in all four CD4+ subsets of Type 1 diabetes patients.

Investigators reverse transcribed all isolated RNA, so they sequenced expressed TCRB transcripts. Profiling relied on immunoSEQ multiplex PCR, and the TCRdb table lists in-frame clones only, not all of them. The sample gives hundreds of thousands of clones, roughly 13% of which show up once; 0.03% to 0.045% is in the top ten. It was via CD45RO/CCR7/CD25/CD127/CD95/CD27 that CD4+ naive, central memory, regulatory and stem cell-like memory cells were sorted. This clone appeared a few times. Its antigen is unidentified. This CDR3 comprises 18 residues. The germline CDR1 and CDR2 sequences are MNHEY and SMNVEV (reference sequence). V shed 0 bases and J 8 bases; nucleotides not matched to a gene: 12.

The receptor was derived from a young man with type 1 diabetes. The gene calls are TRBV27 and TRBJ1-6, with TRBD1 matching over 8 bases. The sequencing sample was made of naive CD4+ T cells from blood. CDR3 loop: CASSLSRGPQGADSPLHF. Here the CDR3 DNA reads TGTGCCAGCAGTTTATCTCGGGGACCCCAGGGGGCGGATTCACCCCTCCACTTT.